The rows below give T cell receptor beta chains drawn from one sample of a study of blood T cells in healthy people across ages. TCRdb re-called the 5' RACE reads with MiXCR, one entry per CDR3 protein. The table lists about 1.1 million distinct CDR3 sequences, under 40% of them singletons. Sequenced material: blood. The source is a man in his late teens or twenties in good health. CDR3s leave out the opening cysteine and the closing phenylalanine or tryptophan. Each record gives: J gene, V gene, CDR3 protein.

TRBJ2-3,TRBV6-5,ASSYGNRVADTQY
NA,TRBV11-2,ASSFIGDSYNEQY
TRBJ2-1,TRBV11-1,ASSLEGTIYNEQF
NA,TRBV7-2,ASSSSPGHSYEQY
TRBJ2-1,TRBV4-1,ASSQEHRGVSNEQF
TRBJ2-1,TRBV6-1,AGSEVTTSGGYNEQF
TRBJ1-5,TRBV6-1,ASRGLSGAGMHNQPQH
TRBJ1-1,TRBV30,AWSRDFNTEAF
TRBJ2-5,TRBV13,ASSPPPRHETQY
TRBJ1-1,TRBV5-1,ASSSWGQANTEAF